This T cell receptor beta chain was retrieved from a study of blood T cell repertoires in COVID-19. The CDR3 loop spans 15 amino acids. Clones were read by immunoSEQ multiplex PCR, and TCRdb kept only the in-frame ones, dropping some. Of tens of thousands of clones listed, more than 75% are singletons. The sequence was collected from a woman of 80 years or more with acute or convalescent COVID-19. Specimen: peripheral blood. The chain carries TRBV21-1 and TRBJ2-5; the listed D gene, TRBD1, was not tested against the DNA. TRBV21-1 is flagged as a pseudogene. The CDR3 DNA is TGTGCCAGCAGCATCGACAGACCCTACCAAGAGACCCAGTACTTC. Its translation: CASSIDRPYQETQYF.